This entry is about one TCR beta chain. Looked up from germline, CDR1 is SNHLY and CDR2 is FYNNEI. The CDR3 consists of 16 residues. The V gene end was trimmed by 1 base and the J gene end by 8 bases; junction bases not matched to a gene: 9. The data originate from a study of blood T cell repertoires in COVID-19. The data were produced by immunoSEQ multiplex PCR, yet TCRdb's version contains in-frame clones alone and is incomplete. This table holds tens of thousands of clones, around 83% found once. Input material: peripheral blood. The rearrangement joins TRBV2 to TRBJ2-1; 9 bases fit TRBD2. The clonotype originates from an elderly man with active COVID-19. CDR3 loop: CASSEVKLAGSHEQFF. The CDR3 DNA reads TGTGCCAGCAGTGAAGTTAAACTAGCGGGCTCACATGAGCAGTTCTTC. Full variable domain (rest looked up from reference TRBV2 and TRBJ2-1): EPEVTQTPSHQVTQMGQEVILRCVPISNHLYFYWYRQILGQKVEFLVSFYNNEISEKSEIFDDQFSVERPDGSNFTLKIRSTKLEDSAMYFCASSEVKLAGSHEQFFGPGTRLTVL.